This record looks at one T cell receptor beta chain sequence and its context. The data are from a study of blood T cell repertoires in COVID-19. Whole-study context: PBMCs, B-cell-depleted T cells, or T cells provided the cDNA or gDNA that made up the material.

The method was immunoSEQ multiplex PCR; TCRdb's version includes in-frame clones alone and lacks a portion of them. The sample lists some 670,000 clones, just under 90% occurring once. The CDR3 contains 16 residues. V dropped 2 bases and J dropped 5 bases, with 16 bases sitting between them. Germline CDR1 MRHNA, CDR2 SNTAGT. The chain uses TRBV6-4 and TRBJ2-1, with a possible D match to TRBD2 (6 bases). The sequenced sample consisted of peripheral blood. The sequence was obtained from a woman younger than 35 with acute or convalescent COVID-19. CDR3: CASSDTAGLNHNEQFF. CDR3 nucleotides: TGTGCCAGCAGTGACACGGCGGGACTCAACCACAATGAGCAGTTCTTC.